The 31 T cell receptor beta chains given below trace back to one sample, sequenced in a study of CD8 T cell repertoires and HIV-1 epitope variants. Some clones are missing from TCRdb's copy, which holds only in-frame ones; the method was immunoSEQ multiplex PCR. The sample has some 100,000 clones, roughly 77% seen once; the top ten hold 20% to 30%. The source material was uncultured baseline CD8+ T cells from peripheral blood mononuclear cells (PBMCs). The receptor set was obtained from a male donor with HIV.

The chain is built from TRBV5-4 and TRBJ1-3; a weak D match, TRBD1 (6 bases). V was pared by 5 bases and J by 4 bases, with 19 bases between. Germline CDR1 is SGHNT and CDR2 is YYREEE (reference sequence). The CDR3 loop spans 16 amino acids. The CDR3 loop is CASSLEGTRLGNTIYF. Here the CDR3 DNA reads TGTGCCAGCAGTCTGGAGGGGACACGGTTAGGAAACACCATATATTTT. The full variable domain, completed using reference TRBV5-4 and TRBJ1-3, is ETGVTQSPTHLIKTRGQQVTLRCSSQSGHNTVSWYQQALGQGPQFIFQYYREEENGRGNFPPRFSGLQFPNYSSELNVNALELDDSALYLCASSLEGTRLGNTIYFGEGSWLTVV.

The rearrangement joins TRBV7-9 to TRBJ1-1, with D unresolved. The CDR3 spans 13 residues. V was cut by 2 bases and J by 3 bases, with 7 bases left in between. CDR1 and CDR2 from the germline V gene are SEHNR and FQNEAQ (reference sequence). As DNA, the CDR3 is TGTGCCAGCAGCTTAATGAGGGACACTGAAGCTTTCTTT. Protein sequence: CASSLMRDTEAFF.

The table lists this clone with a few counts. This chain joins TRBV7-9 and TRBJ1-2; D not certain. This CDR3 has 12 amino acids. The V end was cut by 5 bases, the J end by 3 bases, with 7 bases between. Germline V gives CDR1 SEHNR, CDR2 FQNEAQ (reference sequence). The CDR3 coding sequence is TGTGCCAGCAGCCTGGAGCACTATGGCTACACCTTC. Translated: CASSLEHYGYTF. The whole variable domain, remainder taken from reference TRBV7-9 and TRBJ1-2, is DTGVSQNPRHKITKRGQNVTFRCDPISEHNRLYWYRQTLGQGPEFLTYFQNEAQLEKSRLLSDRFSAERPKGSFSTLEIQRTEQGDSAMYLCASSLEHYGYTFGSGTRLTVV.

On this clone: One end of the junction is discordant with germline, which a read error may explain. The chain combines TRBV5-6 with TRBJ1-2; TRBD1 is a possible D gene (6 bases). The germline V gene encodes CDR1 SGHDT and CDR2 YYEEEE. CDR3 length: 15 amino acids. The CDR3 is CAGSFEQGLVYGYTF. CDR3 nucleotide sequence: TGTGCCGGCAGCTTCGAGCAGGGGTTGGTCTATGGCTACACCTTC.

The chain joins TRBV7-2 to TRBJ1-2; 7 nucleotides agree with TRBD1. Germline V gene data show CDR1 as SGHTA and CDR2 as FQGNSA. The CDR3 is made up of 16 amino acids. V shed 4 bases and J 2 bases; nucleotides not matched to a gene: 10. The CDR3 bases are TGTGCCAGCAGCTCCACAACCGGGACAGCCAACTATGGCTACACCTTC. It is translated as CASSSTTGTANYGYTF.

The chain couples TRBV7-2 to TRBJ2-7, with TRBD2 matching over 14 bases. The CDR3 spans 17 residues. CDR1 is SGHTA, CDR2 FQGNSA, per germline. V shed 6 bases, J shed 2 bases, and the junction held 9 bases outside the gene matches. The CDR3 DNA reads TGTGCCAGCAGTTTCGGGACTAGCGGGGGTGCGACCTACGAGCAGTACTTC. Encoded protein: CASSFGTSGGATYEQYF.

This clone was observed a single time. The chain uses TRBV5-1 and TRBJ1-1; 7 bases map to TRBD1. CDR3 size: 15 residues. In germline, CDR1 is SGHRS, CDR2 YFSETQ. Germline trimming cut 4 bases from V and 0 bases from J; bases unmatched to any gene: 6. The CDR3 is CASSSRTGMNTEAFF. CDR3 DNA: TGCGCCAGCAGCAGCCGGACAGGCATGAACACTGAAGCTTTCTTT.

The CDR3 loop reads CASSLLWESFSGANVLTF. CDR3 nucleotide sequence: TGTGCCAGCAGCTTGCTCTGGGAGAGCTTCTCTGGGGCCAACGTCCTGACTTTC. The chain joins TRBV7-9 to TRBJ2-6; perhaps TRBD2 as D (5 bases). The CDR3 runs 18 residues. The ends were cut back, 3 bases at V and 0 bases at J, with 15 bases in the middle. Germline loops: CDR1 SEHNR, CDR2 FQNEAQ (reference sequence).

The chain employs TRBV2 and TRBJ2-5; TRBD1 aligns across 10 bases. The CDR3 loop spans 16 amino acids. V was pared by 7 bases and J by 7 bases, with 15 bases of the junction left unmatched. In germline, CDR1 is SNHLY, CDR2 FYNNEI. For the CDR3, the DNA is TGTGCCAGCACACCGGGACAGGGGTTAGTCGGAGGGACCCAGTACTTC. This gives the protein CASTPGQGLVGGTQYF.

CDR3 nucleotide sequence: TGTGCCAGCAGTTTAACGTTACCGAACACTGAAGCTTTCTTT. Residues: CASSLTLPNTEAFF. The chain carries TRBV28 and TRBJ1-1; D uncertain. The ends were cut back, 2 bases at V and 1 base at J, with 8 bases in the middle. The CDR3 spans 14 residues. Germline V gene sequence: CDR1 MDHEN, CDR2 SYDVKM.

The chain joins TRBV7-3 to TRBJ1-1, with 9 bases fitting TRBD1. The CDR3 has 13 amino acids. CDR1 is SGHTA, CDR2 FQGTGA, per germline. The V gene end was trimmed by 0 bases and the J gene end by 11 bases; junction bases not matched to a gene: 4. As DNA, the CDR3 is TGTGCCAGCAGCTTAACGGGGACAGGGATGGCTTTCTTT. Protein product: CASSLTGTGMAFF.

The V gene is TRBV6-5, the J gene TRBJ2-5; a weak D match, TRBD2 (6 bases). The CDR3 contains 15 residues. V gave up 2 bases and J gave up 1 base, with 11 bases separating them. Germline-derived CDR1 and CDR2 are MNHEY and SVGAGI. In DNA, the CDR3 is TGTGCCAGCAGTTACCTTTCCGGGAGCCAAGAGACCCAGTACTTC. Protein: CASSYLSGSQETQYF.

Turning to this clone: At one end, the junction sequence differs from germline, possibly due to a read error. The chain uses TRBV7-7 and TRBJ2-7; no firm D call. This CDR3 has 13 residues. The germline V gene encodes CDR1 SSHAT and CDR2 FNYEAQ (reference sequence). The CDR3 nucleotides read TGTGCTAGCAGCTTACGGGCAAACTACGAGCAGTACTTC. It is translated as CASSLRANYEQYF.

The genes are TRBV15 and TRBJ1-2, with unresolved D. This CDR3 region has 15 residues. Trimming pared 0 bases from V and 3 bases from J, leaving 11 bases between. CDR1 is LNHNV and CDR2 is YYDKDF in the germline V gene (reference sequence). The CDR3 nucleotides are TGTGCCACCAGCAGAGATGACCCCCGATACTATGGCTACACCTTC. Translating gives CATSRDDPRYYGYTF.

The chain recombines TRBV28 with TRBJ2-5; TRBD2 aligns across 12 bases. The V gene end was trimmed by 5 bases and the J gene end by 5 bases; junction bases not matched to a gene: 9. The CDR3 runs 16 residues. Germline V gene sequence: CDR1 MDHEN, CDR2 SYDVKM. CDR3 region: CASSVTSGGHGETQYF. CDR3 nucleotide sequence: TGTGCCAGCAGTGTGACTAGCGGGGGTCATGGGGAGACCCAGTACTTC.

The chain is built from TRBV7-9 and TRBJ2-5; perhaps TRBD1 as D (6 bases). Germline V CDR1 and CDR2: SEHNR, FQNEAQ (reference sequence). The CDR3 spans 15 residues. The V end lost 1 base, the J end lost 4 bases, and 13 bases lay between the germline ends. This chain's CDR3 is CASSLVQGEGETQYF. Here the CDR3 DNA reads TGTGCCAGCAGCTTAGTACAGGGAGAGGGAGAGACCCAGTACTTC.

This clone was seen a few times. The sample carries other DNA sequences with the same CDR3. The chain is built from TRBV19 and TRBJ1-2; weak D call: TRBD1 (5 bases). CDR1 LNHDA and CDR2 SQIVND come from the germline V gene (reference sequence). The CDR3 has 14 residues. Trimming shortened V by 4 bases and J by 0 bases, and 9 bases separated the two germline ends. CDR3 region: CASSTSRANYGYTF. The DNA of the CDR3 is TGTGCCAGTAGTACCTCCAGGGCTAACTATGGCTACACCTTC.

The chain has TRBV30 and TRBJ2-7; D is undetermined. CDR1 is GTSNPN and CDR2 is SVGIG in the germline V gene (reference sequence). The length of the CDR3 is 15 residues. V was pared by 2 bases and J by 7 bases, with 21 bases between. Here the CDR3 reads CAWSRGSVGQEEQYF. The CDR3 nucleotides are TGTGCCTGGAGTAGAGGTTCAGTGGGCCAGGAGGAGCAGTACTTC.

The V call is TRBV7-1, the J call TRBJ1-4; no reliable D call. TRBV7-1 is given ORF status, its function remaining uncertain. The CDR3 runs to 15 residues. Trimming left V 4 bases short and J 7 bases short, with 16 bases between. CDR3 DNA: TGTGCCAGCAGCTTGGGCGGGGTCCTTGGTGAAAAACTGTTTTTT. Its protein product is CASSLGGVLGEKLFF.

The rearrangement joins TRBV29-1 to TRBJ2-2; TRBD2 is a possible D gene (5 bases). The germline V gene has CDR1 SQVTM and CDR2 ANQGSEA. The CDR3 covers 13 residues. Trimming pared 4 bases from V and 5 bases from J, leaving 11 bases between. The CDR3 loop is CSVAGGETGELFF. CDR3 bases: TGCAGCGTTGCAGGTGGGGAGACCGGGGAGCTGTTTTTT.

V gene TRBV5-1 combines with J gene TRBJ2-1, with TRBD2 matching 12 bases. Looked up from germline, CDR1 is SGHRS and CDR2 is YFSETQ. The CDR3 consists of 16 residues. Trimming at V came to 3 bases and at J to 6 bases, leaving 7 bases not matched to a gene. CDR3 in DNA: TGCGCCAGCAGCTCCCCGGGGGGACTAGCGGGCAATGAGCAGTTCTTC. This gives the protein CASSSPGGLAGNEQFF.

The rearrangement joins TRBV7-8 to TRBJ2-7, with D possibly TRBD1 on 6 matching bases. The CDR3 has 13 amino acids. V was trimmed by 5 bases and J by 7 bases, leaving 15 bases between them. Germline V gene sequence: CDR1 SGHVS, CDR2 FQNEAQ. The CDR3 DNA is TGTGCCAGCAGCACCCGGGCAGGGGTGGAGCAGTACTTC. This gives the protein CASSTRAGVEQYF.

CDR3 bases: TGTGCCAGCAGGACCCCTACAGGAAGATCGGGCTACACCTTC. As protein: CASRTPTGRSGYTF. The J gene is TRBJ1-2, the V gene TRBV6-5, with TRBD1 as a possible D gene (5 bases). From germline, CDR1 is MNHEY and CDR2 SVGAGI. Between the trimmed V and J ends, which lost 6 bases and 8 bases, there was a span of 19 bases. This CDR3 spans 14 amino acids.

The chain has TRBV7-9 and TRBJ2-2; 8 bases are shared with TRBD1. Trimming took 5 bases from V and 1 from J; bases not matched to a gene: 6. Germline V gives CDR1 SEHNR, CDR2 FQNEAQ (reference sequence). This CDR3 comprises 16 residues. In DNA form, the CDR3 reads TGTGCCAGCAGCCCCGGGACAGGAAGGAACACCGGGGAGCTGTTTTTT. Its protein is CASSPGTGRNTGELFF.

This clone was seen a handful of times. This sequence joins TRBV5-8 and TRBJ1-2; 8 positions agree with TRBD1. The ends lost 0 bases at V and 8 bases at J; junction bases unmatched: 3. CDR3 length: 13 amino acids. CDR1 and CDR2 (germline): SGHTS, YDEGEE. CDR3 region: CASSLVPGGGYTF. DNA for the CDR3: TGTGCCAGCAGCTTGGTCCCAGGGGGCGGCTACACCTTC.

The DNA for the CDR3 is TGTGCCAGCCACGAAGGCAGCTATGGCTACACCTTC. Translating it yields CASHEGSYGYTF. This chain joins TRBV6-5 and TRBJ1-2, with D hard to call. Trimming left V 8 bases short and J 4 bases short, with 11 bases between. The length of the CDR3 is 12 residues. Germline assignment: CDR1 MNHEY and CDR2 SVGAGI.

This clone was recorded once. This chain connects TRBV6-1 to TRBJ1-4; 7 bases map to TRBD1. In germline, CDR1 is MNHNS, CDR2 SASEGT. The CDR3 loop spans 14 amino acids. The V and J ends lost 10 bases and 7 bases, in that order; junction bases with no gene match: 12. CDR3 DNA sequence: TGTGCCACATCCGGCATATCAGGGGGTGAAAAACTGTTTTTT. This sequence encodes CATSGISGGEKLFF.

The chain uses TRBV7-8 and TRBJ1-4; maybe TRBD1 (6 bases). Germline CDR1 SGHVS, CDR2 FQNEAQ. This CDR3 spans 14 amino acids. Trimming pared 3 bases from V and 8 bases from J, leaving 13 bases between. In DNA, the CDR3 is TGTGCCAGCAGCTTGACAGGCTCGGGGGAAAAACTGTTTTTT. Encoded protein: CASSLTGSGEKLFF.

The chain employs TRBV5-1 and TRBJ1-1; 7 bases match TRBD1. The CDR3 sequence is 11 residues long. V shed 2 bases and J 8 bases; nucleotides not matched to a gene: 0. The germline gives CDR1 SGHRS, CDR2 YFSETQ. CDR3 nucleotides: TGCGCCAGCAGCTTACAGGGGGAAGCTTTCTTT. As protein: CASSLQGEAFF.

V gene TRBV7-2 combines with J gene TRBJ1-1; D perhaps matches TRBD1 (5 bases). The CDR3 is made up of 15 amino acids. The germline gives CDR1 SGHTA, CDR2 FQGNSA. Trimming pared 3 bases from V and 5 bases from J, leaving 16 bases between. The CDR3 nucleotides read TGTGCCAGCAGCTTGGCTGCAGGGTCGAGGACTGAAGCTTTCTTT. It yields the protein CASSLAAGSRTEAFF.

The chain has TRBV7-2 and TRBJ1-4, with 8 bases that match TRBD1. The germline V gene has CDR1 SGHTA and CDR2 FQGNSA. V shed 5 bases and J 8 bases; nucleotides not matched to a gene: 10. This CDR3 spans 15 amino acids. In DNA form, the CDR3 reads TGTGCCAGCAGCAATAGAGGACAGGGTTACGAAAAACTGTTTTTT. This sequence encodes CASSNRGQGYEKLFF.